Sequencing of this TCR beta chain was carried out in a study of response to subunit inactivated influenza vaccine. This clonotype showed up just a few times. Each CDR3 protein is one row after TCRdb ran MiXCR on the RT-PCR reads. Of about 620,000 distinct CDR3 sequences in the sample, approximately 10% were seen once. The source material was PBMCs from blood, sampled on the day of vaccination. The clonotype originates from a man aged 50 or older who received an inactivated influenza vaccine.

Here the CDR3 DNA reads TGTGCCTGGAGTAGAGGGACTAGCACAGATACGCAGTATTTT. It is translated as CAWSRGTSTDTQYF. The genes are TRBV30 and TRBJ2-3; weak D call: TRBD2 (6 bases). Per germline, CDR1 GTSNPN and CDR2 SVGIG (reference sequence). The CDR3 covers 14 residues. Trimming stripped 2 bases from V and 0 bases from J, with 9 bases between.